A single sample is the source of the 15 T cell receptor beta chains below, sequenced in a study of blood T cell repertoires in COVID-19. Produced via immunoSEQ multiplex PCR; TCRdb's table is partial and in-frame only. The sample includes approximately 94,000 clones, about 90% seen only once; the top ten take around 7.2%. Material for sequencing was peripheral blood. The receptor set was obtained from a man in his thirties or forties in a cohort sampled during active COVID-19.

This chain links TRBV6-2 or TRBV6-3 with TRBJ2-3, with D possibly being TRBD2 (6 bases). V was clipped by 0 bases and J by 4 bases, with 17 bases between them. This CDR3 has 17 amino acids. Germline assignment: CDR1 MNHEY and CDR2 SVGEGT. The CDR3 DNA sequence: TGTGCCAGCAGTTACTCGACCGGCCTAGCGTTACCAGATACGCAGTATTTT. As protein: CASSYSTGLALPDTQYF.

CDR3 sequence (DNA): TGCGCCAGCAGCCCCTCCACCCAACAGAATACGCAGTATTTT. Translated, it gives CASSPSTQQNTQYF. The chain recombines TRBV4-1 with TRBJ2-3; D is ambiguous. This CDR3 is built from 14 residues. Trimming removed 4 bases from V and 7 bases from J, with 15 bases in between. The V gene's germline CDR1 is MGHRA and CDR2 YSYEKL.

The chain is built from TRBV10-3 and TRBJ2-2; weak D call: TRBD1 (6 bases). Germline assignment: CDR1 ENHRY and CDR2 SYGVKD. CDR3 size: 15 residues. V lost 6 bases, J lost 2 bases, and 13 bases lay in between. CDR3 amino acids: CAIRTGPTNTGELFF. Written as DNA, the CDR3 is TGTGCCATCAGAACAGGGCCGACTAACACCGGGGAGCTGTTTTTT.

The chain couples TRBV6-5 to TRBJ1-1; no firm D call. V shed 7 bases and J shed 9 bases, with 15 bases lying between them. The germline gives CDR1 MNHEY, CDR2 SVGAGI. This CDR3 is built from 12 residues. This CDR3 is CASMPAAEKAFF. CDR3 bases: TGTGCCAGCATGCCGGCCGCGGAGAAAGCTTTCTTT.

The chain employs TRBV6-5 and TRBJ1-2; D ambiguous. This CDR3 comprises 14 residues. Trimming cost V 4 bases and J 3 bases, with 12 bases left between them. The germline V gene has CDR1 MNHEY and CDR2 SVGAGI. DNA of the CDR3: TGTGCCAGCAGTTTGCAGGTCCGCGACTATGGCTACACCTTC. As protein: CASSLQVRDYGYTF.

The CDR3 is CSVLPGTGLEAFF. The CDR3, as DNA: TGCAGCGTATTACCCGGGACAGGTCTTGAAGCTTTCTTT. The genes are TRBV29-1 and TRBJ1-1; 8 nucleotides agree with TRBD1. This CDR3 is built from 13 residues. In germline, CDR1 is SQVTM, CDR2 ANQGSEA. V lost 6 bases to trimming and J lost 7 bases; unmatched junction nucleotides: 10.

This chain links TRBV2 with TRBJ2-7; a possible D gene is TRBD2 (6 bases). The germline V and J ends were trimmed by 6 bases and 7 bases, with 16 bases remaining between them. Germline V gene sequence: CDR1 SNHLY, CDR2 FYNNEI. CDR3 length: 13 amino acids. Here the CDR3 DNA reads TGTGCCAGCAGGGCAGGGCCCGGGGGAGAGCAGTACTTC. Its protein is CASRAGPGGEQYF.

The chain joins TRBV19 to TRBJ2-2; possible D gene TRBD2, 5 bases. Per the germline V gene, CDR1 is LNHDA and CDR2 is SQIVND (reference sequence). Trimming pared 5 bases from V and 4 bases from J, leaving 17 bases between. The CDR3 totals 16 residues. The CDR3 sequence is CASSSRTLRGTGELFF. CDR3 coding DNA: TGTGCCAGTAGTTCCAGGACCTTACGGGGCACCGGGGAGCTGTTTTTT.

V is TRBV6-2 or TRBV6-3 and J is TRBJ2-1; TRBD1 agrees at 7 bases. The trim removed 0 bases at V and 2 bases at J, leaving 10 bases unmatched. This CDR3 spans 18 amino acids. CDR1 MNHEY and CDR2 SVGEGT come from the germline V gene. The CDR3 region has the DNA TGTGCCAGCAGTTACTCGCATGGCAGGGGGAGCCCCTACAATGAGCAGTTCTTC. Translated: CASSYSHGRGSPYNEQFF.

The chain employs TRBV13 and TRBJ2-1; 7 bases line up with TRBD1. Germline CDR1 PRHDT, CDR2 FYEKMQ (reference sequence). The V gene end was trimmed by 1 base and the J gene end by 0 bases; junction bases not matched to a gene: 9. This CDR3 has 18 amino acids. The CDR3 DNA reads TGTGCCAGCAGCTTAGAGGAAGGGGGCGTTCACTCCTACAATGAGCAGTTCTTC. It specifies CASSLEEGGVHSYNEQFF.

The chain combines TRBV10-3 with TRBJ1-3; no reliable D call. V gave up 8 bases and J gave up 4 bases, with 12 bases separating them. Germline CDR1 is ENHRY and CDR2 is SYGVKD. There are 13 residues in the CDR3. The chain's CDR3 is CAIGQNEGNTIYF. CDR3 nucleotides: TGTGCCATCGGGCAGAATGAGGGAAACACCATATATTTT.

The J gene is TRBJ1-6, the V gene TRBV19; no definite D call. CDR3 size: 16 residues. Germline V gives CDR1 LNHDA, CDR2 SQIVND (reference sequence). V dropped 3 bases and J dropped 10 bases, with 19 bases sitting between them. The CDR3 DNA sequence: TGTGCCAGTAGTATTCATTCGCGGAGGGAGGGCTCACCCCTCCACTTT. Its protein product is CASSIHSRREGSPLHF. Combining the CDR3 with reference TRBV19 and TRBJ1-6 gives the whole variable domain DGGITQSPKYLFRKEGQNVTLSCEQNLNHDAMYWYRQDPGQGLRLIYYSQIVNDFQKGDIAEGYSVSREKKESFPLTVTSAQKNPTAFYLCASSIHSRREGSPLHFGNGTRLTVT.

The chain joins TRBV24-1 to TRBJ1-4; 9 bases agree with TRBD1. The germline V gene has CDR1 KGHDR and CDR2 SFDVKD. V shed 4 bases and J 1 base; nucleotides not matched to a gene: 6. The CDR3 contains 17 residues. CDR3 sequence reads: CATSEHDRGLTNEKLFF. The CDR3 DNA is TGTGCCACCAGTGAACATGACAGGGGGTTAACTAATGAAAAACTGTTTTTT.

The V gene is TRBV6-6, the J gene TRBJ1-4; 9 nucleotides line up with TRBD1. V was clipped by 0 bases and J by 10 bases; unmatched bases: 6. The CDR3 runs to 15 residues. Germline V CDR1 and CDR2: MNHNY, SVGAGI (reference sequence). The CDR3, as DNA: TGTGCCAGCAGTTACTCGACAGGGGGGCAAGGAAAACTGTTTTTT. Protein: CASSYSTGGQGKLFF.

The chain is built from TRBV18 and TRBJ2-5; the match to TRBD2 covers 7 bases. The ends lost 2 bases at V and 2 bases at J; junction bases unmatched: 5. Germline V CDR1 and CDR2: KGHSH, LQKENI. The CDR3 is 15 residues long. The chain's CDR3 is CASSPSSGKQETQYF. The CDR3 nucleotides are TGTGCCAGCTCACCATCCAGCGGGAAACAAGAGACCCAGTACTTC.